These 16 T cell receptor beta chains share one sample of origin, sequenced in a study of T-cell reconstitution after alpha-beta-depleted transplantation in children. Unique molecular identifiers were incorporated during preparation of the TCRbeta library. TCRdb analysed the PCR reads with MiXCR anew, one entry per CDR3 protein. The table records 600,000 to 700,000 distinct CDR3 sequences, 16% of them present only once. Here the sequenced sample was PBMCs from the stem cell graft donor, taken from the stem cell graft. These receptor sequences come from a human donor who donated a stem cell graft to a child with acute myeloid leukemia.

This clonotype was counted many times. This chain uses TRBV20-1 with TRBJ1-2; no definite D call. Per germline, CDR1 DFQATT and CDR2 SNEGSKA (reference sequence). V lost 0 bases, J lost 3 bases, and 11 bases lay in between. This CDR3 comprises 14 residues. CDR3 nucleotide sequence: TGCAGTGCTAGAGATGGGCGGGCGGACTATGGCTACACCTTC. Its protein is CSARDGRADYGYTF.

This clonotype was picked up a small number of times. The chain recombines TRBV7-2 with TRBJ1-2, with D perhaps TRBD1 (5 bases). The CDR3 is 17 amino acids. In germline, CDR1 is SGHTA, CDR2 FQGNSA. V was clipped by 1 base and J by 3 bases, with 18 bases between them. The CDR3 DNA follows: TGTGCCAGCAGCTTAGTCGCTTTCGGGGGGGTTTACTATGGCTACACCTTC. It translates to CASSLVAFGGVYYGYTF.

This clonotype has just a few counts. The chain has TRBV6-2 or TRBV6-3 and TRBJ1-6; a weak D match, TRBD1 (5 bases). Germline V CDR1 and CDR2: MNHEY, SVGEGT. V shed 2 bases and J shed 12 bases, with 17 bases lying between them. The CDR3 sequence is 15 residues long. The CDR3 DNA is TGTGCCAGCAGTTACGGTGGTCAGGGATCCTTACCCCTCCACTTT. It specifies CASSYGGQGSLPLHF.

The rearrangement uses TRBV18 and TRBJ2-1; D may be TRBD2 (7 bases). The germline V gene has CDR1 KGHSH and CDR2 LQKENI. Trimming removed 0 bases at V and 0 bases at J, with 30 bases between. The CDR3 runs 23 residues. DNA of the CDR3: TGTGCCAGCTCACCACCGGGAGGGGGTCAGGATCTGATTGAAGCGAGCTCCTACAATGAGCAGTTCTTC. Translating gives CASSPPGGGQDLIEASSYNEQFF. Drawing the rest from reference TRBV18 and TRBJ2-1, the complete variable domain is NAGVMQNPRHLVRRRGQEARLRCSPMKGHSHVYWYRQLPEEGLKFMVYLQKENIIDESGMPKERFSAEFPKEGPSILRIQQVVRGDSAAYFCASSPPGGGQDLIEASSYNEQFFGPGTRLTVL.

V usage is TRBV12-3 or TRBV12-4 and J usage is TRBJ2-1; TRBD2 matches 8 bases. The CDR3 is 15 amino acids. V gave up 4 bases and J gave up 4 bases; unmatched junction bases: 6. CDR3 in DNA: TGTGCCAGCAGTTCCCCGGGGGGGGGTTACAATGAGCAGTTCTTC. Amino acid sequence: CASSSPGGGYNEQFF.

Many counts were recorded for this clonotype. This sequence joins TRBV20-1 and TRBJ2-1; unclear D gene. The CDR3 runs 14 residues. Germline V gene lookup returns CDR1 DFQATT and CDR2 SNEGSKA (reference sequence). Trimming stripped 4 bases from V and 1 base from J, with 11 bases between. CDR3 DNA sequence: TGCAGTGCTACCCACCCCGCGTCCTACAATGAGCAGTTCTTC. Protein sequence: CSATHPASYNEQFF.

The V and J genes are TRBV4-2 and TRBJ1-1, with D uncertain. CDR1 and CDR2 (germline): LGHNA, YNFKEQ. V was trimmed by 4 bases and J by 4 bases, leaving 13 bases between them. The CDR3 sequence is 14 residues long. CDR3 sequence: CASSLSPDGTEAFF. DNA of the CDR3: TGTGCCAGCAGCCTTTCTCCTGACGGCACTGAAGCTTTCTTT.

J is TRBJ1-1 and V is TRBV3-1, with 8 positions matching TRBD1. The J segment lost 5 bases and the V segment lost 0 bases, leaving 8 bases of the junction unmatched. From germline, CDR1 is LGHDT and CDR2 YNNKEL (reference sequence). The CDR3 sequence is 16 residues long. The CDR3 loop is CASSQDLRQGRTEAFF. The CDR3 bases are TGTGCCAGCAGCCAAGATTTAAGACAGGGGCGGACTGAAGCTTTCTTT.

This clonotype was seen a handful of times. The rearrangement joins TRBV6-2 or TRBV6-3 to TRBJ2-7; D is undetermined. CDR3 length: 13 residues. The V and J ends lost 2 bases and 4 bases respectively, with 9 bases between them. Germline V gene sequence: CDR1 MNHEY, CDR2 SVGEGT. DNA for the CDR3: TGTGCCAGCAGTTACAACCCACTATACGAGCAGTACTTC. It codes for CASSYNPLYEQYF.

This rearrangement joins TRBV20-1 to TRBJ1-1, with 7 positions matching TRBD1. With 0 bases clipped from V and 1 base from J, the junction kept 5 bases outside the gene matches. CDR1 DFQATT and CDR2 SNEGSKA come from the germline V gene (reference sequence). The CDR3 consists of 15 residues. The CDR3 region has the DNA TGCAGTGCTAGAGACGCGGGACAGTCGAACACTGAAGCTTTCTTT. Protein sequence: CSARDAGQSNTEAFF.

This clonotype was counted a few times. This chain connects TRBV7-9 to TRBJ1-4; D is uncertain. The CDR3 is 16 amino acids. V lost 4 bases, J lost 5 bases, and 17 bases lay in between. Germline V CDR1 and CDR2: SEHNR, FQNEAQ (reference sequence). CDR3 in DNA: TGTGCCAGCAGCTCCCGCGGCCGTTTGATGAATGAAAAACTGTTTTTT. Protein sequence: CASSSRGRLMNEKLFF.

The chain joins TRBV15 to TRBJ2-5; 11 bases map to TRBD2. After removal of 5 bases from V and 5 bases from J, the junction contained 7 bases not matched to a gene. CDR3 length: 15 amino acids. Looked up from germline, CDR1 is LNHNV and CDR2 is YYDKDF (reference sequence). The CDR3 DNA reads TGTGCCACCAGCGAGTTAGCGGGGGGGGCGGAGACCCAGTACTTC. Translating gives CATSELAGGAETQYF.

The V and J genes are TRBV10-3 and TRBJ2-5, with a weak D call TRBD1 (5 bases). V shed 2 bases and J shed 5 bases, with 9 bases lying between them. The CDR3 runs 13 residues. CDR1 and CDR2 (germline): ENHRY, SYGVKD. CDR3 sequence reads: CAISETGVETQYF. CDR3 DNA sequence: TGTGCCATCAGTGAGACAGGAGTCGAGACCCAGTACTTC.

The V call is TRBV12-2, the J call TRBJ1-4. TRBV12-2 corresponds to a pseudogene. The length of the CDR3 is 18 residues. The CDR3 sequence: CASRLATRPTATNEKLFF. In DNA, the CDR3 is TGTGCAAGTCGCTTAGCGACCCGCCCTACCGCAACTAATGAAAAACTGTTTTTT.

V and J are TRBV5-6 and TRBJ2-7; D is perhaps TRBD2 (6 bases). V was trimmed by 4 bases and J by 9 bases, leaving 14 bases between them. The CDR3 sequence is 12 residues long. Germline V gene data show CDR1 as SGHDT and CDR2 as YYEEEE. The chain's CDR3 is CASSIGGGGQYF. The CDR3 nucleotides read TGTGCCAGCAGCATCGGGGGTGGAGGGCAGTACTTC.

The rearrangement links TRBV7-9 to TRBJ2-3; D possibly corresponds to TRBD2 (5 bases). CDR1 is SEHNR and CDR2 is FQNEAQ in the germline V gene (reference sequence). The CDR3 has 14 residues. V lost 5 bases and J 4 bases, leaving 13 bases between the germline ends. The CDR3 reads CASSILGSADTQYF. CDR3 sequence (DNA): TGTGCCAGCAGCATACTAGGGTCGGCAGATACGCAGTATTTT.